This T cell receptor beta chain was captured by sequencing in a study of T-cell reconstitution after alpha-beta-depleted transplantation in children. The sample holds one count of this clonotype. Preparation of the TCRbeta library used unique molecular identifiers. Each CDR3 protein is one row after TCRdb ran MiXCR on the PCR reads. The sample carries more than 450,000 distinct CDR3 sequences, roughly 18% recorded once. CDR1 is DFQATT and CDR2 is SNEGSKA in the germline V gene (reference sequence). The CDR3 length is 13 residues. Trimming pared 4 bases from V and 2 bases from J, leaving 9 bases between.

The source is a human donor who donated a stem cell graft to a child with acute lymphoblastic leukemia. The material sequenced was PBMCs from the stem cell graft donor, taken from the stem cell graft. This chain joins TRBV20-1 and TRBJ1-5; D uncertain. The CDR3 nucleotides are TGCAGTGCTATGCACGGGGGCAATCAGCCCCAGCATTTT. It translates to CSAMHGGNQPQHF.